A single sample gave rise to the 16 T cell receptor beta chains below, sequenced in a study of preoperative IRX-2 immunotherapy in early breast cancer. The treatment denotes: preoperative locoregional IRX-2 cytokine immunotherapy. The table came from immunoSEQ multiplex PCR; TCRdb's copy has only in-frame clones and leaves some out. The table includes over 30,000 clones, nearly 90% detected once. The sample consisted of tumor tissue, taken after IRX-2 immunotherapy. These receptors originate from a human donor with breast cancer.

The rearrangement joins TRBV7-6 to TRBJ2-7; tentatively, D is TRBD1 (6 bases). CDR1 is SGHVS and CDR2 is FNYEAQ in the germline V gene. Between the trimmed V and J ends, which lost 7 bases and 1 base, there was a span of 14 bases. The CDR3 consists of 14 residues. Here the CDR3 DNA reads TGTGCCAGCACCACAGGGACCCTATCCTACGAGCAGTACTTC. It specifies CASTTGTLSYEQYF.

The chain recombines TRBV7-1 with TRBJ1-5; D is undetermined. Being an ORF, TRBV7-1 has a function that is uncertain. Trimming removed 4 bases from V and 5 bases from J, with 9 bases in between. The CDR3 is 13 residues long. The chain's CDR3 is CASSLQGYQPQHF. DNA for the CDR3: TGTGCCAGCAGCTTACAAGGATATCAGCCCCAGCATTTT.

The CDR3 is CASSQETGLMQPQHF. The CDR3 DNA reads TGCGCCAGCAGCCAGGAGACAGGGTTGATGCAGCCCCAGCATTTT. This chain links TRBV23-1 with TRBJ1-5; the match to TRBD1 covers 7 bases. TRBV23-1 is reported as an ORF; its role is uncertain. The CDR3 contains 15 residues. Trimming at V came to 6 bases and at J to 7 bases, leaving 12 bases not matched to a gene.

CDR3 DNA sequence: TGTGCCAGCAGCTCCCCTATCAGGGTTAGACAGTTCGGCTACACCTTC. Translation: CASSSPIRVRQFGYTF. The chain recombines TRBV11-3 with TRBJ1-2, with D possibly being TRBD1 (5 bases). The CDR3 is 16 residues long. Germline-derived CDR1 and CDR2 are SGHNT and YENEEA. Trimming stripped 4 bases from V and 8 bases from J, with 23 bases between.

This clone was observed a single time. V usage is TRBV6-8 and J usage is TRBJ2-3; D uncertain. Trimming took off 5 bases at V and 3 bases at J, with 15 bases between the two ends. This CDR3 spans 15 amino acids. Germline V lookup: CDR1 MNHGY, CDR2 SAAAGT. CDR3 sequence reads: CASSLVSLRTDTQYF. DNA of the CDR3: TGTGCCAGCAGTCTTGTTTCTCTACGTACAGATACGCAGTATTTT.

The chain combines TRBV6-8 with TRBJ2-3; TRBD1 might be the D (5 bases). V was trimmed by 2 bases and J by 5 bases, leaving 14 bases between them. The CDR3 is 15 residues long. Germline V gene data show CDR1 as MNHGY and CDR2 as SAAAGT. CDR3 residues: CASSYRLGRGDTQYF. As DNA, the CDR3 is TGTGCCAGCAGTTACCGTCTGGGGCGCGGAGATACGCAGTATTTT.

CDR3: CASSYSKTGHYEQYF. DNA of the CDR3: TGTGCCAGCAGTTACTCGAAAACAGGCCACTACGAGCAGTACTTC. V gene TRBV6-8 combines with J gene TRBJ2-7, with D tentatively TRBD1 (5 bases). Trimming pared 0 bases from V and 3 bases from J, leaving 12 bases between. This CDR3 comprises 15 residues. The germline gives CDR1 MNHGY, CDR2 SAAAGT.

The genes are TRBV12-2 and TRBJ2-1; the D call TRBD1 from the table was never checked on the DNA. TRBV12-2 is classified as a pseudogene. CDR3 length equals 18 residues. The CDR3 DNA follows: TGTGCAAGTCGCTTAGGGCCTCTACAGGGGATATCCTACAATGAGCAGTTCTTC. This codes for CASRLGPLQGISYNEQFF.

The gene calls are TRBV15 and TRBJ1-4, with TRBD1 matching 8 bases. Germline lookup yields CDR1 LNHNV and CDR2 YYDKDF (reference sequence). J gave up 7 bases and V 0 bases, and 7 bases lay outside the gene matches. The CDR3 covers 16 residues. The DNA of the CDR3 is TGTGCCACCAGCAGAGATGCGGAAACAGGGGGTGAAAAACTGTTTTTT. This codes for CATSRDAETGGEKLFF.

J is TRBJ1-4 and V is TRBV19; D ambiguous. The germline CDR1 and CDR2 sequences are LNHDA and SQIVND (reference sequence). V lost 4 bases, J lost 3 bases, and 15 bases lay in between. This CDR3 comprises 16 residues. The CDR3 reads CASSKLPGMANEKLFF. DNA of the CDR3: TGTGCCAGTAGTAAATTACCCGGGATGGCTAATGAAAAACTGTTTTTT.

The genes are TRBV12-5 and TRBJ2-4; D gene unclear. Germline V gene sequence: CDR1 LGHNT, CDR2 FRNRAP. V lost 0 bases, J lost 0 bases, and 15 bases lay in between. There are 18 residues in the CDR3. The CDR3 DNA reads TGTGCTAGTGGTTTGGTTAGTGACGGGCAATTAGCCAAAAACATTCAGTACTTC. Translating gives CASGLVSDGQLAKNIQYF.

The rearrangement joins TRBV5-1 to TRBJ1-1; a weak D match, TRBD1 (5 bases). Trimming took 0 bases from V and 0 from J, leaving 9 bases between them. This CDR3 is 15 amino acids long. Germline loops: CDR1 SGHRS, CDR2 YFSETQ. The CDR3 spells CASSLERDLNTEAFF. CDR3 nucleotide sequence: TGCGCCAGCAGCTTGGAGAGGGACTTGAACACTGAAGCTTTCTTT. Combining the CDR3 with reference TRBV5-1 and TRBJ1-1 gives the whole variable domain KAGVTQTPRYLIKTRGQQVTLSCSPISGHRSVSWYQQTPGQGLQFLFEYFSETQRNKGNFPGRFSGRQFSNSRSEMNVSTLELGDSALYLCASSLERDLNTEAFFGQGTRLTVV.

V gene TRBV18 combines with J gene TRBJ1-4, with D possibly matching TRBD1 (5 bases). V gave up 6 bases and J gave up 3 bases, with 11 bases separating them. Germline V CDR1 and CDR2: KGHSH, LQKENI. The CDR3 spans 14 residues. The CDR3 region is CASSPGTANEKLFF. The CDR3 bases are TGTGCCAGCTCCCCGGGGACGGCTAATGAAAAACTGTTTTTT. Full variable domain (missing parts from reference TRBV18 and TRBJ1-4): NAGVMQNPRHLVRRRGQEARLRCSPMKGHSHVYWYRQLPEEGLKFMVYLQKENIIDESGMPKERFSAEFPKEGPSILRIQQVVRGDSAAYFCASSPGTANEKLFFGSGTQLSVL.

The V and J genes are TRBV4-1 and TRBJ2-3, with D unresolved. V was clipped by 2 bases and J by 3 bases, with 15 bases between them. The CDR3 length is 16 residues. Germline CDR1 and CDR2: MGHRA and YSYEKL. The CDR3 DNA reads TGCGCCAGCAGCCAACCCTTGTCGGACGGAACAGATACGCAGTATTTT. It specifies CASSQPLSDGTDTQYF.

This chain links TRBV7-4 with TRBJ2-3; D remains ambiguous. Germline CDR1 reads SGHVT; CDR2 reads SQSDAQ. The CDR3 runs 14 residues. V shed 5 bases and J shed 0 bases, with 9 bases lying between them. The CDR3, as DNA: TGTGCCAGCAGCCCCCCAAGTAGCACAGATACGCAGTATTTT. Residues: CASSPPSSTDTQYF. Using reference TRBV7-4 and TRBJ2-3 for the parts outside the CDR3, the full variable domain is GAGVSQSPRYKVAKRGRDVALRCDSISGHVTLYWYRQTLGQGSEVLTYSQSDAQRDKSGRPSGRFSAERPERSVSTLKIQRTEQGDSAVYLCASSPPSSTDTQYFGPGTRLTVL.

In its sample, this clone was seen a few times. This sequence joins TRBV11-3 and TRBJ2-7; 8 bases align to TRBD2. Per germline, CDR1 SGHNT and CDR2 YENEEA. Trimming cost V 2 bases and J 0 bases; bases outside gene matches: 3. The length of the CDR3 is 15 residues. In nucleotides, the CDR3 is TGTGCCAGCAGCTTAAGCGGGGGTTTCTCCTACGAGCAGTACGTC. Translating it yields CASSLSGGFSYEQYV.